Listed here are 12 T cell receptor beta chains from one sample, sequenced in a study of identifying expanded T cells in peripheral blood. Clones were read by immunoSEQ multiplex PCR, and TCRdb kept only the in-frame ones, dropping some. The table has about 91,000 clones, about nine tenths seen once. Sequencing was performed on blood. The receptors were sampled from a person aged 18 to 75 in good health.

The V and J genes are TRBV4-1 and TRBJ2-7; maybe TRBD2 (6 bases). The length of the CDR3 is 19 residues. The germline V gene encodes CDR1 MGHRA and CDR2 YSYEKL. With 0 bases removed from V and 3 bases from J, the gap between germline ends came to 24 bases. The DNA of the CDR3 is TGCGCCAGCAGCCAAGAGTTTTCCGGGGGAGGCGCGCCGAGCTACGAGCAGTACTTC. Encoded protein: CASSQEFSGGGAPSYEQYF.

V gene TRBV4-2 combines with J gene TRBJ2-7; 8 positions agree with TRBD1. The trim removed 3 bases at V and 7 bases at J, leaving 8 bases unmatched. Germline values: CDR1 LGHNA, CDR2 YNFKEQ. This CDR3 comprises 14 residues. CDR3 loop: CASSHWTGNGEQYF. The CDR3 DNA is TGTGCCAGCAGCCACTGGACAGGGAATGGAGAGCAGTACTTC.

The V gene is TRBV2, the J gene TRBJ2-1; 7 nucleotides agree with TRBD2. The germline V gene encodes CDR1 SNHLY and CDR2 FYNNEI. The V segment lost 11 bases and the J segment 1 base; nucleotides outside the gene matches: 11. The CDR3 runs 15 residues. CDR3 in amino acids: CAGSRLADSYNEQFF. The DNA for the CDR3 is TGTGCCGGAAGTAGGCTAGCGGATTCCTACAATGAGCAGTTCTTC. The whole variable domain, filled in from reference TRBV2 and TRBJ2-1, reads EPEVTQTPSHQVTQMGQEVILRCVPISNHLYFYWYRQILGQKVEFLVSFYNNEISEKSEIFDDQFSVERPDGSNFTLKIRSTKLEDSAMYFCAGSRLADSYNEQFFGPGTRLTVL.

The chain is built from TRBV6-4 and TRBJ2-3; 11 bases match TRBD1. Germline V CDR1 and CDR2: MRHNA, SNTAGT. The V and J ends lost 4 bases and 4 bases, in that order; junction bases with no gene match: 1. The CDR3 sequence is 14 residues long. The CDR3 loop is CASSGTGGADTQYF. The CDR3 DNA reads as TGTGCCAGCAGTGGGACAGGGGGCGCAGATACGCAGTATTTT.

The rearrangement uses TRBV6-5 and TRBJ1-5; D is unresolved. Trimming pared 2 bases from V and 6 bases from J, leaving 11 bases between. CDR1 is MNHEY, CDR2 SVGAGI, per germline. The CDR3 length is 14 residues. The CDR3: CASSYDGSPQPQHF. In DNA, the CDR3 is TGTGCCAGCAGTTACGATGGGTCCCCTCAGCCCCAGCATTTT.

The rearrangement joins TRBV7-9 to TRBJ2-7; 11 nucleotides line up with TRBD2. Germline V gene lookup returns CDR1 SEHNR and CDR2 FQNEAQ (reference sequence). The CDR3 is made up of 15 amino acids. Trimming cost V 1 base and J 6 bases; bases outside gene matches: 5. This CDR3 is CASSLELAGGPEQYF. The CDR3 bases are TGTGCCAGCAGCTTAGAGCTAGCGGGAGGACCCGAGCAGTACTTC.

This clone has only a few counts. Written as DNA, the CDR3 is TGTGCCAGCAGTGACTCGAGCGGGGCTAGCACAGATACGCAGTATTTT. It translates to CASSDSSGASTDTQYF. This chain joins TRBV6-4 and TRBJ2-3; 7 bases line up with TRBD2. The CDR3 covers 16 residues. V gave up 0 bases and J gave up 0 bases; unmatched junction bases: 3. Looked up from germline, CDR1 is MRHNA and CDR2 is SNTAGT.

The V and J genes are TRBV28 and TRBJ2-3; D uncertain. CDR1 is MDHEN and CDR2 is SYDVKM in the germline V gene. This CDR3 has 13 amino acids. The germline V and J ends were trimmed by 5 bases and 0 bases, with 6 bases remaining between them. CDR3 sequence reads: CASSSASTDTQYF. The CDR3 DNA follows: TGTGCCAGCAGTAGTGCCAGCACAGATACGCAGTATTTT.

The chain links TRBV7-9 to TRBJ2-2; D may be TRBD2 (6 bases). Germline assignment: CDR1 SEHNR and CDR2 FQNEAQ (reference sequence). The V end was cut by 6 bases, the J end by 3 bases, with 11 bases between. CDR3 length: 14 residues. The DNA for the CDR3 is TGTGCCAGCAGGCGGGACGGGGACACCGGGGAGCTGTTTTTT. Translated: CASRRDGDTGELFF.

In this sample, this clone turned up once. This chain links TRBV6-5 with TRBJ1-6; no clear D. There are 14 residues in the CDR3. The germline V gene encodes CDR1 MNHEY and CDR2 SVGAGI. Trimming removed 7 bases from V and 2 bases from J, with 9 bases in between. CDR3 protein: CASKEGAYNSPLHF. The CDR3 nucleotides read TGTGCCAGCAAGGAGGGCGCCTATAATTCACCCCTCCACTTT.

The chain links TRBV5-1 to TRBJ1-6, with TRBD1 as a possible D gene (5 bases). V lost 4 bases and J lost 7, with 12 bases in between. Per germline, CDR1 SGHRS and CDR2 YFSETQ. The CDR3 length is 14 residues. CDR3 sequence (DNA): TGCGCCAGCAGCCAGACAGTCACAAATTCACCCCTCCACTTT. The encoded protein is CASSQTVTNSPLHF.

The genes are TRBV19 and TRBJ2-7; D uncertain. Germline V gives CDR1 LNHDA, CDR2 SQIVND (reference sequence). The V gene lost 3 bases and the J gene lost 0 bases, with 9 bases spanning the gap. This CDR3 is 14 amino acids long. CDR3 loop: CASSIRTSSYEQYF. The DNA of the CDR3 is TGTGCCAGTAGTATCAGAACGAGCTCCTACGAGCAGTACTTC.